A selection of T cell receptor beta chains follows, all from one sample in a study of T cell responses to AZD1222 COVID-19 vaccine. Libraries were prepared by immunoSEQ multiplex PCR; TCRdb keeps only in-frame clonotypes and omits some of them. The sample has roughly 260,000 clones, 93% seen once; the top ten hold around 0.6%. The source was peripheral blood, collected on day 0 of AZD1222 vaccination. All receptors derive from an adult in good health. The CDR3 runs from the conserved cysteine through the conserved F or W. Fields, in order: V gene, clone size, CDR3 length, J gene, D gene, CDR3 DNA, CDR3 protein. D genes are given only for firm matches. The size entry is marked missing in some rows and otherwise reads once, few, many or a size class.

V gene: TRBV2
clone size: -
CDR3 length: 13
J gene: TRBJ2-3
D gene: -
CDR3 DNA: TGTGCCAGCAGTGTAACTAGCATGGATACGCAGTATTTT
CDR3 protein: CASSVTSMDTQYF

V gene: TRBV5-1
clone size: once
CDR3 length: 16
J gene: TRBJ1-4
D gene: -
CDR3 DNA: TGCGCCAGCAGCTCCACCTCTTTGGAGTCTGGTGAAAAACTGTTTTTT
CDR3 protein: CASSSTSLESGEKLFF

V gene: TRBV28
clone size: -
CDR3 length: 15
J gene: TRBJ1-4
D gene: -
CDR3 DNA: TGTGCCAGCAGGACGGCCAGCACAACTAATGAAAAACTGTTTTTT
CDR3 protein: CASRTASTTNEKLFF

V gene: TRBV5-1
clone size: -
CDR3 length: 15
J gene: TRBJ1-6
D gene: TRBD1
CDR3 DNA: TGCGCCAGCAGCTTGGGACAGGGGGGTAATTCACCCCTCCACTTT
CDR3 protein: CASSLGQGGNSPLHF

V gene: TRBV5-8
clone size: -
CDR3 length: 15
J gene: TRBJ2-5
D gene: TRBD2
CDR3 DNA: TGTGCCAGCAGGGCTAGCGGGGACGACCAAGAGACCCAGTACTTC
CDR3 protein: CASRASGDDQETQYF

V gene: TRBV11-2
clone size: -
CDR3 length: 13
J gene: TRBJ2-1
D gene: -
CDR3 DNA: TGTGCCTCCCACCGAGTAGGCTTCGATGAGCAGTTCTTC
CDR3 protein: CASHRVGFDEQFF

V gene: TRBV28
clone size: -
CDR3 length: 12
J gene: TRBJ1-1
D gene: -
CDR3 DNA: TGTGCCAGCTCCTCTAGATCCACTGAAGCTTTCTTT
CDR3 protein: CASSSRSTEAFF

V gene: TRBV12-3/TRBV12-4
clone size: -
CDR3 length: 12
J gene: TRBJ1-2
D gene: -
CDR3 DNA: TGTGCCAGCAGCCCCGGGCCCTATGGCTACACCTTC
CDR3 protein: CASSPGPYGYTF

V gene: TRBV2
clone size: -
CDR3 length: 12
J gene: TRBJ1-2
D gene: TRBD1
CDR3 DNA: TGTGCCAGCAGTGGGACAGGGATCGGCTACACCTTC
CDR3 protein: CASSGTGIGYTF

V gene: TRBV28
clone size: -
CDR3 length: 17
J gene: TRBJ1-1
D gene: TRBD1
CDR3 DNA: TGTGCCAGCAGTTCGATCCGGGACAGGGGGCTGAACACTGAAGCTTTCTTT
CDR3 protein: CASSSIRDRGLNTEAFF

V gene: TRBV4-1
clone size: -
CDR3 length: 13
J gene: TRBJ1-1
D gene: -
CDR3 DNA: TGCGCCAGCAGCCGCACGGGGCTCGCTGAAGCTTTCTTT
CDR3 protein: CASSRTGLAEAFF

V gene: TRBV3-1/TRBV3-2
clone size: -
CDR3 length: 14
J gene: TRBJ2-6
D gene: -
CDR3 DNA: TGTGCCAGCCGTCAACGAGGCGAGGCCAACGTCCTGACTTTC
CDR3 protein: CASRQRGEANVLTF

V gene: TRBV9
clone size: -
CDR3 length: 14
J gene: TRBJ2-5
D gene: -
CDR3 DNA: TGTGCCAGCAGCGTAGGAAACTACCAAGAGACCCAGTACTTC
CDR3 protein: CASSVGNYQETQYF

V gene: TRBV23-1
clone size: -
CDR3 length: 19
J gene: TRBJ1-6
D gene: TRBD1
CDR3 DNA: TGCGCCAGCAGTCAAGCCGGGACAGTCGTACTTACTTATAATTCACCCCTCCACTTT
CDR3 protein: CASSQAGTVVLTYNSPLHF

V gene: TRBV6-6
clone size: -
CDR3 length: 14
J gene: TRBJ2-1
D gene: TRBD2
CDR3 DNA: TGTGCCACACGTAGCGGGACCTCCTACAATGAGCAGTTCTTC
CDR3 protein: CATRSGTSYNEQFF

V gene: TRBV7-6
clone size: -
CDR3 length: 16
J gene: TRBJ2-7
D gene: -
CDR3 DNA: TGTGCCAGCAGCTCTTTCCCTCGGGACACCTACTACGAGCAGTACTTC
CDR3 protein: CASSSFPRDTYYEQYF

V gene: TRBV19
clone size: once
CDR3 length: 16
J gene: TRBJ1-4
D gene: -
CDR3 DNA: TGTGCCAGTAGCCCTATTAGAGGGGCAACTAATGAAAAACTGTTTTTT
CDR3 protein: CASSPIRGATNEKLFF

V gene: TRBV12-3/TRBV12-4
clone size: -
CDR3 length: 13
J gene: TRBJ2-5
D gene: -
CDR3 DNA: TGTGCCAGCATTTCTGGGGATCGTGGGACCCAGTACTTC
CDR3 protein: CASISGDRGTQYF

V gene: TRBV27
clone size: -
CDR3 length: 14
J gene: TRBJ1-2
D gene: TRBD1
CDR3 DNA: TGTGCCAGCAGTCCCACAGGGGGCGGCTATGGCTACACCTTC
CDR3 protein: CASSPTGGGYGYTF

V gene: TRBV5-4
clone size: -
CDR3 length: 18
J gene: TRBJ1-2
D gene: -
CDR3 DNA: TGTGCCAGCAGCTTGGGAGGTACAGCCTCGTTAGCTAACTATGGCTACACCTTC
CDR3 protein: CASSLGGTASLANYGYTF

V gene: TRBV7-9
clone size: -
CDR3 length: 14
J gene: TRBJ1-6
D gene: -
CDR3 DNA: TGTGCCAGCACCCCGAGGTCCTATAATTCACCCCTCCACTTT
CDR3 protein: CASTPRSYNSPLHF

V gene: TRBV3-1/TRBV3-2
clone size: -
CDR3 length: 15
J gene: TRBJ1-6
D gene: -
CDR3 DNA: TGTGCCAGCAGCCAAGATGGGCGGGTAGTCTCACCCCTCCACTTT
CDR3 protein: CASSQDGRVVSPLHF

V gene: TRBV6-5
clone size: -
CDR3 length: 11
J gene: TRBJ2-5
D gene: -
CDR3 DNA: TGTGCCAGCAAAGGGCAAGAGACCCAGTACTTC
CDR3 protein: CASKGQETQYF

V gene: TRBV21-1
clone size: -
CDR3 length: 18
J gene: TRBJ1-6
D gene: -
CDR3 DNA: TGTGCCAGCAGCAAAGTCGTTGGGGAGGGGTTGGGTAATTCACCCCTCCACTTT
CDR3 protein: CASSKVVGEGLGNSPLHF

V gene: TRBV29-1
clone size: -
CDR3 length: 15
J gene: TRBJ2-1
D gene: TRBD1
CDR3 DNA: TGCAGCGTCTACAAGGTGACAGGGGTAGGCGATGAGCAGTTCTTC
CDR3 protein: CSVYKVTGVGDEQFF

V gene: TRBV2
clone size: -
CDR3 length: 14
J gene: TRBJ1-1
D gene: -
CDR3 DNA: TGTGCCAGCATAAGGGCACCCACGAACACTGAAGCTTTCTTT
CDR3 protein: CASIRAPTNTEAFF

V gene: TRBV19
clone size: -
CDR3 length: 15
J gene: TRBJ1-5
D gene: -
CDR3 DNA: TGTGCCAGTAGTATAGAGGGACACCCCAATCAGCCCCAGCATTTT
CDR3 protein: CASSIEGHPNQPQHF

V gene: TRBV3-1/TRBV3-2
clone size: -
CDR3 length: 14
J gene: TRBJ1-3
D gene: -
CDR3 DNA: TGTGCCAGCAGCCGGGCCGTCTCTGGAAACACCATATATTTT
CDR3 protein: CASSRAVSGNTIYF

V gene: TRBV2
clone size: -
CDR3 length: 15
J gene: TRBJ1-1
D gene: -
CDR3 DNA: TGTGCCAGCAGTCCCAAGGACATGAGGAACACTGAAGCTTTCTTT
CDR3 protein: CASSPKDMRNTEAFF

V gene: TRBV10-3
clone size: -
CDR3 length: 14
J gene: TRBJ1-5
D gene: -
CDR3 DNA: TGTGCCATCAGTGAAGCAGGGGCGGGTCAGCCCCAGCATTTT
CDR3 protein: CAISEAGAGQPQHF

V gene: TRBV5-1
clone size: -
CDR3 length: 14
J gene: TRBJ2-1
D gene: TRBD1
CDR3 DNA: TGCGCCAGCAGGCGCTTGGGGACAGGCAATGAGCAGTTCTTC
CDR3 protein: CASRRLGTGNEQFF

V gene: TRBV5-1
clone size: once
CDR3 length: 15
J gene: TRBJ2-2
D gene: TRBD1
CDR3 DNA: TGCGCCAGCAGCATAGGACAGGGAGGCACCGGGGAGCTGTTTTTT
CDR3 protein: CASSIGQGGTGELFF

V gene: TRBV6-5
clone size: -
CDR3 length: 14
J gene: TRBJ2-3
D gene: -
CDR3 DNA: TGTGCCAGCAGACCACCGGGGCCCGGCGGTACGCAGTATTTT
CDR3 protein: CASRPPGPGGTQYF

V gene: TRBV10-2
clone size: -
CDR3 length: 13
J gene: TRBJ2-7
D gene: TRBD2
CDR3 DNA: TGCGCCAGCAGTGGGACTAGCGTCTACGAGCAGTACTTC
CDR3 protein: CASSGTSVYEQYF

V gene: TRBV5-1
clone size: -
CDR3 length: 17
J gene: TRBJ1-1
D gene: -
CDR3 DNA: TGCGCCAGCAGCTTGGTGGCAGGGGTAGGGCAGAACACTGAAGCTTTCTTT
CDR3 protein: CASSLVAGVGQNTEAFF

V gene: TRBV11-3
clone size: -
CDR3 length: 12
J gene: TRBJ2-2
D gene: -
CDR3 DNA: TGTGCCAGCAGCAGGAACACCGGGGAGCTGTTTTTT
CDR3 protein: CASSRNTGELFF

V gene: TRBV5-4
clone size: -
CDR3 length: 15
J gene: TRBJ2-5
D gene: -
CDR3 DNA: TGTGCCAGCAGCGACGGGACCCTAATAGGGGAGACCCAGTACTTC
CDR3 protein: CASSDGTLIGETQYF

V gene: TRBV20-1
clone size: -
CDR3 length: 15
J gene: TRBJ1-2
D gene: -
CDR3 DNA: TGCAGTGCTAGTGAAAGGGCAGGCGGGGACTATGGCTACACCTTC
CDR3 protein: CSASERAGGDYGYTF

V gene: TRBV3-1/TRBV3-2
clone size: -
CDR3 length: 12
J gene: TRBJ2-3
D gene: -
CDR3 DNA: TGTGCCAGCAGCCACCGGGTAGATACGCAGTATTTT
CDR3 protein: CASSHRVDTQYF

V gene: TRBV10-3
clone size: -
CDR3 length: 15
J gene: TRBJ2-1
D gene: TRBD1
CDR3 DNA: TGTGCCGCCGGAGTGACGGGACAGGGTCGAAATGAGCAGTTCTTC
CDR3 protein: CAAGVTGQGRNEQFF

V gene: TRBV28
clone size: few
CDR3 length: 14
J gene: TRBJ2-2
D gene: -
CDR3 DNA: TGTGCCAGCAGTTTAGGTGGGAACACCGGGGAGCTGTTTTTT
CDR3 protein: CASSLGGNTGELFF

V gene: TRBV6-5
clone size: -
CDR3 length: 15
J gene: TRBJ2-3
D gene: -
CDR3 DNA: TGTGCCAGCAGTTACGGGGGACCTTTCACAGATACGCAGTATTTT
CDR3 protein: CASSYGGPFTDTQYF

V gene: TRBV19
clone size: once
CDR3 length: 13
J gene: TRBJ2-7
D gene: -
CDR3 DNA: TGTGCCAGTAGTATAGGCAGGGCCTACGAGCAGTACTTC
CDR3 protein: CASSIGRAYEQYF

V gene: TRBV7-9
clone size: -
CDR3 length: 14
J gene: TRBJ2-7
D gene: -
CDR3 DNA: TGTGCCAGCAGCTCCCCTGGGGCCGGGTACGAGCAGTACTTC
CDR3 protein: CASSSPGAGYEQYF

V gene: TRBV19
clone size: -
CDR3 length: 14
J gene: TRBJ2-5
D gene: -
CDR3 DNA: TGTGCCAGTAGTATTGATGGTGGGAAAAGGACCCAGTACTTC
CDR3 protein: CASSIDGGKRTQYF